The rows below give T cell receptor beta chains drawn from one sample of a study of blood T cell repertoires in COVID-19. Assay used: immunoSEQ multiplex PCR; TCRdb lists only in-frame clones, some missing. The sample includes some 200,000 clones, about 75% of them seen just once. The sample comprised peripheral blood. The receptors were gathered from a woman in her fifties or sixties with active or convalescent COVID-19. Both conserved end residues are part of each CDR3. The listing skips clone size in some rows; elsewhere it reads once, few, many or a size class.

v_call	j_call	clone_size	cdr3_aa
TRBV12-5	TRBJ1-1	once	CASGFGDTEAFF
TRBV18	TRBJ2-5	few	CASSPVRQANQETQYF
TRBV14	TRBJ2-7	once	CASSQDLSGGEQYF
TRBV11-1	TRBJ2-7	NA	CASSLDLTYEQYF
TRBV2	TRBJ2-7	NA	CASSLSLLSSYEQYF
TRBV25-1	TRBJ1-2	NA	CASSDRTAGWFLF
TRBV6-1	TRBJ1-1	NA	CASSEGTRGRTEAFF
TRBV18	TRBJ2-3	NA	CASSPVGTDTQYF
TRBV14	TRBJ2-1	NA	CASSQVSGWRSSYNEQFF
TRBV19	TRBJ1-5	NA	CASKFGQQNQPQHF
TRBV19	TRBJ1-2	NA	CASSTRQENYGYTF
TRBV5-1	TRBJ2-1	NA	CASRVRDNEQFF
TRBV3-1/TRBV3-2	TRBJ2-3	NA	CASPLCGGAADTQYF
TRBV28	TRBJ2-7	NA	CASSSQGGVGSYEQYF
TRBV11-1	TRBJ2-1	NA	CASSSGLAGGREQFF
TRBV19	TRBJ1-6	NA	CASSRPGLDGSPLHF
TRBV6-1	TRBJ2-7	NA	CASSEQGSYEQYF
TRBV6-1	TRBJ1-5	NA	CASNGLVSNQPQHF
TRBV7-8	TRBJ2-3	NA	CASSSGLAYTDTQYF
TRBV5-1	TRBJ1-1	few	CASSLAGGGTEAFF
TRBV9	TRBJ1-5	NA	CASGGPEPNQPQHF
TRBV7-6	TRBJ2-2	NA	CASSLALGRNTGELFF
TRBV29-1	TRBJ2-5	once	CSVDAGSQETQYF
TRBV5-1	TRBJ1-6	NA	CASRQEIYNSPLHF